A selection of T cell receptor beta chains follows, all from one sample in a study of beta chain features in type 1 diabetes. Assay used: immunoSEQ multiplex PCR; TCRdb lists only in-frame clones, some missing. Of over 150,000 clones in the sample, roughly 8% were seen once. The sequenced sample was central memory CD4+ T cells from blood. Receptors originate from a man aged 18 to 30 in good health. CDR3s include the opening cysteine and the closing phenylalanine or tryptophan. The D gene is left open where the match is weak. Rows give clone size only sometimes, using once, few, many, or a class for an expanded clone.

D | J | V | size | CDR3 | DNA
- | TRBJ2-6 | TRBV6-4 | - | CASSGESGANVLTF | TGTGCCAGCAGTGGCGAATCTGGGGCCAACGTCCTGACTTTC
TRBD1 | TRBJ1-1 | TRBV9 | - | CASSPRQGDDFTEAFF | TGTGCCAGCAGCCCCCGACAGGGCGACGATTTTACTGAAGCTTTCTTT
TRBD2 | TRBJ2-2 | TRBV9 | few | CASSVGSGRAAGELFF | TGTGCCAGCAGCGTTGGCTCCGGGAGGGCAGCCGGGGAGCTGTTTTTT
TRBD1 | TRBJ2-5 | TRBV7-2 | few | CASSWQTGGQETQYF | TGTGCCAGCAGCTGGCAGACAGGGGGACAAGAGACCCAGTACTTC
- | TRBJ2-3 | TRBV11-2 | - | CASSLVVNTDTQYF | TGTGCCAGCAGCTTAGTTGTAAACACAGATACGCAGTATTTT
TRBD1 | TRBJ1-4 | TRBV7-9 | - | CASSQDRANEKLFF | TGTGCCAGCAGTCAGGACAGGGCAAATGAAAAACTGTTTTTT
- | TRBJ2-7 | TRBV18 | few | CASSKTDSYEQYF | TGTGCCAGCTCAAAGACTGACTCTTACGAGCAGTACTTC
TRBD2 | TRBJ2-1 | TRBV9 | - | CASSVLADSYNEQFF | TGTGCCAGCAGCGTACTAGCGGACTCCTACAATGAGCAGTTCTTC
TRBD1 | TRBJ2-5 | TRBV5-1 | - | CASSGGTGRGETQYF | TGCGCCAGCAGCGGGGGGACAGGGAGAGGCGAGACCCAGTACTTC
TRBD2 | TRBJ2-3 | TRBV7-9 | - | CASSQSGRASRTDTQYF | TGTGCCAGCAGCCAAAGCGGGAGGGCCTCTCGCACAGATACGCAGTATTTT
TRBD2 | TRBJ2-2 | TRBV10-3 | - | CATTGGAHGDTGELFF | TGTGCCACTACCGGGGGGGCACACGGGGACACCGGGGAGCTGTTTTTT
- | TRBJ1-2 | TRBV7-6 | few | CASGTGTTAFGYTF | TGTGCCAGCGGTACAGGGACGACCGCTTTTGGCTACACCTTC